A single sample gave rise to the 15 T cell receptor beta chains below, sequenced in a study of cytomegalovirus exposure and HLA in healthy donors. Amplification used 60 Vbeta primers and 13 Jbeta primers. Measured with immunoSEQ multiplex PCR; TCRdb has only the in-frame clones, and not every one. The repertoire has around 110,000 clones, roughly three quarters of them found once; the top ten carry 3.5% to 4.5%. The sequencing sample was made of PBMCs. These receptors came from a man younger than 40 in good health and CMV-seropositive.

The V gene is TRBV4-3, the J gene TRBJ2-1; 11 positions agree with TRBD1. This CDR3 has 17 residues. Germline assignment: CDR1 LGHNA and CDR2 YSLEER. The ends lost 0 bases at V and 6 bases at J; junction bases unmatched: 7. This CDR3 reads CASSQEPPGQGGNEQFF. As DNA, the CDR3 is TGCGCCAGCAGCCAAGAACCTCCGGGACAGGGGGGCAATGAGCAGTTCTTC.

The chain carries TRBV9 and TRBJ1-2, with 7 bases lining up with TRBD1. Germline assignment: CDR1 SGDLS and CDR2 YYNGEE. Losses at the gene ends were 4 bases for V and 3 bases for J; bases not matched to a gene: 3. The CDR3 spans 13 residues. The DNA for the CDR3 is TGTGCCAGCAGCTTTGGGACAGACTATGGCTACACCTTC. Translating it yields CASSFGTDYGYTF.

This clone was detected only a few times. The gene calls are TRBV21-1 and TRBJ1-5. TRBV21-1 is a known pseudogene. This CDR3 has 16 residues. CDR3 in amino acids: CASSKHPGYSNQPQHF. Written as DNA, the CDR3 is TGTGCCAGCAGCAAGCATCCGGGATATAGCAATCAGCCCCAGCATTTT.

The V and J genes are TRBV5-4 and TRBJ2-6; possible D gene TRBD1, 6 bases. V lost 0 bases and J lost 2, with 12 bases in between. The CDR3 contains 17 residues. CDR1 SGHNT and CDR2 YYREEE come from the germline V gene (reference sequence). The CDR3 reads CASSLAPGTTGANVLTF. CDR3 nucleotide sequence: TGTGCCAGCAGCTTGGCACCCGGGACAACTGGGGCCAACGTCCTGACTTTC.

The V call is TRBV15, the J call TRBJ1-2, with 8 bases that match TRBD1. The germline V gene encodes CDR1 LNHNV and CDR2 YYDKDF (reference sequence). The CDR3 spans 15 residues. The V gene end was trimmed by 1 base and the J gene end by 8 bases; junction bases not matched to a gene: 9. The CDR3 spells CATSRGQGRRSGYTF. CDR3 bases: TGTGCCACCAGCAGAGGACAGGGGCGTAGGAGCGGCTACACCTTC.

This clone was detected a few times. The J gene is TRBJ1-6, the V gene TRBV19; 10 bases agree with TRBD1. The CDR3 runs to 19 residues. In germline, CDR1 is LNHDA, CDR2 SQIVND (reference sequence). V shed 5 bases, J shed 8 bases, and the junction held 18 bases outside the gene matches. In nucleotides, the CDR3 is TGTGCCAGTAGTTTGACAGGCCCCCGCGGGACAGGGGACGATTCACCCCTCCACTTT. Translation gives CASSLTGPRGTGDDSPLHF.

The rearrangement links TRBV6-6 to TRBJ1-2; D is possibly TRBD1 (6 bases). This CDR3 has 15 amino acids. V lost 5 bases, J lost 8 bases, and 21 bases lay in between. Germline V gene data show CDR1 as MNHNY and CDR2 as SVGAGI (reference sequence). The CDR3 spells CASSTHDRRLDGYTF. The DNA of the CDR3 is TGTGCCAGCAGTACACACGACAGGCGCCTGGACGGCTACACCTTC.

The chain is built from TRBV4-3 and TRBJ2-1; tentatively, D is TRBD1 (6 bases). V lost 3 bases and J 5 bases, leaving 20 bases between the germline ends. This CDR3 spans 17 amino acids. Germline V CDR1 and CDR2: LGHNA, YSLEER. The CDR3 DNA is TGCGCCAGCAGCCAGCATAACAGGGTCAGGGAAAACAATGAGCAGTTCTTC. Protein sequence: CASSQHNRVRENNEQFF.

CDR3 in amino acids: CASSPLSTGDEQFF. In DNA form, the CDR3 reads TGTGCCAGCAGCCCACTCTCTACCGGGGATGAGCAGTTCTTC. The genes are TRBV7-3 and TRBJ2-1; tentatively, D is TRBD2 (5 bases). The CDR3 is 14 amino acids. V lost 5 bases, J lost 8 bases, and 16 bases lay in between. Germline V lookup: CDR1 SGHTA, CDR2 FQGTGA.

CDR3 DNA sequence: TGTGCCAGTAGTAGTACGGGCACAGGGGGCCCTATTAAGGGCTACACCTTC. This translates into CASSSTGTGGPIKGYTF. The V and J genes are TRBV19 and TRBJ1-2, with 9 bases aligning to TRBD1. Germline loops: CDR1 LNHDA, CDR2 SQIVND (reference sequence). V dropped 4 bases and J dropped 8; count of bases not matched to a gene: 17. The CDR3 totals 17 residues. The variable domain in full, with the rest retrieved from reference TRBV19 and TRBJ1-2, is DGGITQSPKYLFRKEGQNVTLSCEQNLNHDAMYWYRQDPGQGLRLIYYSQIVNDFQKGDIAEGYSVSREKKESFPLTVTSAQKNPTAFYLCASSSTGTGGPIKGYTFGSGTRLTVV.

The chain joins TRBV10-1 to TRBJ2-1; 7 nucleotides agree with TRBD2. The CDR3 is 16 amino acids. After removal of 3 bases from V and 3 bases from J, the junction contained 8 bases not matched to a gene. Germline lookup yields CDR1 WNHNN and CDR2 SYGVQD (reference sequence). The CDR3 region is CASSDISGLYYNEQFF. The CDR3 nucleotides are TGCGCCAGCAGTGATATCTCGGGACTATACTACAATGAGCAGTTCTTC.

In this sample, this clone turned up once. CDR3 protein: CASSQKGGYGYTF. In DNA form, the CDR3 reads TGCGCCAGCAGCCAAAAAGGGGGCTATGGCTACACCTTC. This chain joins TRBV4-1 and TRBJ1-2, with D possibly matching TRBD1 (6 bases). The germline gives CDR1 MGHRA, CDR2 YSYEKL. V gave up 2 bases and J gave up 4 bases, with 8 bases separating them. This CDR3 has 13 amino acids.

The V and J genes are TRBV6-6 and TRBJ2-1; maybe TRBD1 (6 bases). The ends were cut back, 5 bases at V and 2 bases at J, with 16 bases in the middle. Looked up from germline, CDR1 is MNHNY and CDR2 is SVGAGI (reference sequence). The CDR3 has 16 amino acids. The CDR3 bases are TGTGCCAGCAGTCCCCCGGGACAAGCAACCTACAATGAGCAGTTCTTC. This codes for CASSPPGQATYNEQFF.

V gene TRBV7-8 combines with J gene TRBJ2-7, with D possibly TRBD2 on 5 matching bases. Germline loops: CDR1 SGHVS, CDR2 FQNEAQ. V was pared by 6 bases and J by 7 bases, with 19 bases between. The CDR3 contains 14 residues. CDR3 DNA sequence: TGTGCCAGCAGTCCGCGAGACTATATCGCGGAGCAGTACTTC. It codes for CASSPRDYIAEQYF.

The rearrangement uses TRBV9 and TRBJ1-3; the D is unclear. Germline CDR1 reads SGDLS; CDR2 reads YYNGEE. Trimming took off 0 bases at V and 0 bases at J, with 10 bases between the two ends. The CDR3 is 16 residues long. CDR3 nucleotides: TGTGCCAGCAGCGTAGCAAGTGGCCCCTCTGGAAACACCATATATTTT. Protein sequence: CASSVASGPSGNTIYF.